This T cell receptor beta chain was observed in a study of cytomegalovirus exposure and HLA in healthy donors. General study findings and limits: The listing of roughly 160 TCR beta chains classed them as cytomegalovirus-associated. Three of the chains that were CMV-associated were confirmed in vitro to be specific for CMV antigens.

Produced via immunoSEQ multiplex PCR; TCRdb's table is partial and in-frame only. The sample has under 250,000 clones, about nine tenths seen once; the top ten hold roughly 2%. In germline, CDR1 is LNHDA, CDR2 SQIVND (reference sequence). There are 13 residues in the CDR3. V was clipped by 3 bases and J by 1 base, with 6 bases between them. There are a few counts of this clone. Its antigen is not known. Sequences were obtained from PBMCs. The receptor's source is a woman between 18 and 30 years old in good health and CMV-seropositive. The chain combines TRBV19 with TRBJ1-2; no firm D call. The CDR3 reads CASSISSNYGYTF. The CDR3, as DNA: TGTGCCAGTAGTATTTCTAGTAACTATGGCTACACCTTC.